These 30 T cell receptor beta chains came from one sample sequenced in a study of T cells expressing NK-cell markers. After re-calling the 5' RACE reads, TCRdb lists one entry per CDR3 protein, DNA absent. Its table lists around 280,000 distinct CDR3 sequences. Sequenced input: blood T cells: a sorted CD56 or NKG2C T cell subset, CD4+ or CD8+ T cells, or bulk PBMC T cells (not recorded which). The receptors originated from a young man in good health.

The J gene is TRBJ2-3, the V gene TRBV12-3 or TRBV12-4. CDR3 size: 13 residues. The CDR3 region is CASSLRMESAQYF.

The chain links TRBV7-2 to TRBJ2-7; the TCRdb D gene call, TRBD1, has no DNA to confirm it. Germline CDR1 and CDR2: SGHTA and FQGNSA. This CDR3 spans 14 amino acids. The CDR3 loop is CASSPRTAMSGQYF.

The rearrangement joins TRBV27 to TRBJ1-2. Germline assignment: CDR1 MNHEY and CDR2 SMNVEV (reference sequence). This CDR3 has 19 amino acids. CDR3 region: CASSWAIAGDRAPPYGYTF.

The rearrangement joins TRBV7-9 to TRBJ2-3; TCRdb's D gene call, TRBD2, goes unchecked for lack of DNA. Germline lookup yields CDR1 SEHNR and CDR2 FQNEAQ (reference sequence). The CDR3 length is 16 residues. CDR3 protein: CASSPTSGTSTDTQYF.

This chain links TRBV15 with TRBJ2-3; TCRdb selects TRBD1, and the lack of DNA leaves this call unchecked. From germline, CDR1 is LNHNV and CDR2 YYDKDF (reference sequence). This CDR3 has 15 residues. The chain's CDR3 is CATSRERGSPDTQYF.

V is TRBV4-3 and J is TRBJ2-7; TCRdb returns TRBD2, unconfirmable since there is no DNA. The CDR3 runs to 16 residues. Germline V gene lookup returns CDR1 LGHNA and CDR2 YSLEER. CDR3 residues: CASSQVVGGPVREQYF.

The V and J genes are TRBV20-1 and TRBJ2-7; no DNA is available, so the TRBD1 call from TCRdb remains unchecked. CDR1 DFQATT and CDR2 SNEGSKA come from the germline V gene (reference sequence). CDR3 size: 12 residues. The CDR3 sequence: CSARGQFYEQYF.

The chain recombines TRBV7-2 with TRBJ2-4. Germline V gene sequence: CDR1 SGHTA, CDR2 FQGNSA. The CDR3 contains 11 residues. The CDR3 sequence is CAGQPKNIQYF.

This sequence joins TRBV6-2 or TRBV6-3 and TRBJ2-5; TCRdb proposes TRBD2, but this gene call is untestable without DNA. The CDR3 sequence is 14 residues long. Germline V gene lookup returns CDR1 MNHEY and CDR2 SVGEGT. The CDR3 loop is CASSYGGGQETQYF.

This rearrangement joins TRBV5-1 to TRBJ1-4. The CDR3 has 14 amino acids. The germline V gene has CDR1 SGHRS and CDR2 YFSETQ. The CDR3 region is CASSLGGVDEKLFF.

J is TRBJ2-3 and V is TRBV6-2 or TRBV6-3; the TCRdb D gene call, TRBD1, has no DNA to confirm it. Germline assignment: CDR1 MNHEY and CDR2 SVGEGT. This CDR3 has 15 residues. The CDR3 protein is CASRPTGTSLDTQYF.

The chain is built from TRBV3-1 and TRBJ2-1; the D call from TCRdb, TRBD2, cannot be confirmed without DNA. The CDR3 contains 16 residues. Germline V gives CDR1 LGHDT, CDR2 YNNKEL (reference sequence). The chain's CDR3 is CASSQDRSGRYNEQFF.

The chain has TRBV12-3 or TRBV12-4 and TRBJ2-3; no DNA is available, so the TRBD2 call from TCRdb remains unchecked. The CDR3 has 14 amino acids. The CDR3 protein is CASSLSQARVGQYF.

The rearrangement links TRBV18 to TRBJ2-1; TCRdb indicates TRBD1, and absent DNA this call remains unverified. Germline V gene lookup returns CDR1 KGHSH and CDR2 LQKENI. The CDR3 spans 15 residues. The CDR3 protein is CASSPPGDGANEQFF. Combining the CDR3 with reference TRBV18 and TRBJ2-1 gives the whole variable domain NAGVMQNPRHLVRRRGQEARLRCSPMKGHSHVYWYRQLPEEGLKFMVYLQKENIIDESGMPKERFSAEFPKEGPSILRIQQVVRGDSAAYFCASSPPGDGANEQFFGPGTRLTVL.

The chain has TRBV19 and TRBJ2-5; TCRdb's D call of TRBD2 is untestable without DNA. Germline V gene lookup returns CDR1 LNHDA and CDR2 SQIVND (reference sequence). This CDR3 is built from 15 residues. This CDR3 reads CASSMGSGRQETQYF.

The CDR3 reads CAWSAQGKRDQPQHF. The chain employs TRBV30 and TRBJ1-5; TCRdb selects TRBD1, and the lack of DNA leaves this call unchecked. The CDR3 is 15 amino acids. Germline CDR1 GTSNPN, CDR2 SVGIG (reference sequence).

This rearrangement joins TRBV7-2 to TRBJ2-3. Germline loops: CDR1 SGHTA, CDR2 FQGNSA. This CDR3 is built from 13 residues. This chain's CDR3 is CASSRAYTDTQYF. The whole variable domain, remainder taken from reference TRBV7-2 and TRBJ2-3, is GAGVSQSPSNKVTEKGKDVELRCDPISGHTALYWYRQSLGQGLEFLIYFQGNSAPDKSGLPSDRFSAERTGGSVSTLTIQRTQQEDSAVYLCASSRAYTDTQYFGPGTRLTVL.

V usage is TRBV12-3 or TRBV12-4 and J usage is TRBJ2-1; absent DNA, TCRdb's TRBD2 call cannot be checked. This CDR3 region has 19 residues. The CDR3: CASSFFPWTSGRDDNEQFF.

The chain employs TRBV9 and TRBJ2-5; TCRdb's assignment of TRBD1 cannot be checked, as there is no DNA. The CDR3 contains 13 residues. Germline CDR1 reads SGDLS; CDR2 reads YYNGEE. This CDR3 is CASSPDRTDGKYF.

This rearrangement joins TRBV20-1 to TRBJ2-7; as DNA is missing, the TRBD2 call by TCRdb cannot be tested. CDR3 length: 15 residues. CDR1 is DFQATT, CDR2 SNEGSKA, per germline (reference sequence). The chain's CDR3 is CSAKIPGGVGNEQYF.

This sequence joins TRBV5-1 and TRBJ2-3; TCRdb's D call of TRBD1 is untestable without DNA. The CDR3 consists of 15 residues. The germline V gene has CDR1 SGHRS and CDR2 YFSETQ. The CDR3 sequence: CASSLGQGTTDTQYF.

The CDR3 here is CATSHGLAGGHNEQFF. This chain uses TRBV24-1 with TRBJ2-1; TCRdb calls TRBD2, which cannot be checked without DNA. Germline lookup yields CDR1 KGHDR and CDR2 SFDVKD. This CDR3 contains 16 residues.

This chain joins TRBV21-1 and TRBJ2-1. TRBV21-1 is tagged as a pseudogene. The CDR3 covers 11 residues. The CDR3 region is CASSKANEQFF.

The rearrangement joins TRBV12-3 or TRBV12-4 to TRBJ2-2; lacking DNA, the TRBD1 call made by TCRdb goes unchecked. This CDR3 is built from 15 residues. CDR3 sequence: CASTLGAPSTGELFF.

V is TRBV18 and J is TRBJ2-4. CDR3 size: 15 residues. Germline-derived CDR1 and CDR2 are KGHSH and LQKENI. This CDR3 reads CASSPQDRAKNIQYF.

This chain links TRBV12-3 or TRBV12-4 with TRBJ2-1; TCRdb calls TRBD2, which cannot be checked without DNA. The CDR3 has 20 amino acids. This chain's CDR3 is CASSSILGTSGRPSYNEQFF.

The chain employs TRBV7-8 and TRBJ1-3; TCRdb's assignment of TRBD1 cannot be checked, as there is no DNA. The CDR3 totals 13 residues. The V gene's germline CDR1 is SGHVS and CDR2 FQNEAQ. The CDR3 loop is CASSRDRENTIYF.

The V gene is TRBV4-2, the J gene TRBJ2-7; TCRdb indicates TRBD1, and absent DNA this call remains unverified. The CDR3 contains 14 residues. Per germline, CDR1 LGHNA and CDR2 YNFKEQ. CDR3 sequence: CASSQPGTAYEQYF.

J is TRBJ1-5 and V is TRBV12-2. TRBV12-2 is a pseudogene. The length of the CDR3 is 11 residues. This CDR3 reads CASRQYQPQHF.

V is TRBV6-5 and J is TRBJ2-5. This CDR3 has 12 residues. Germline V CDR1 and CDR2: MNHEY, SVGAGI. CDR3 amino acids: CASARSQETQYF.